This T cell receptor (beta chain) was recovered during a study of CD8 T cells in ankylosing spondylitis. This clonotype was recorded at least ten times. Antigen specificity is unknown. Whole-study findings and limits: There was reportedly significant enrichment of clones that were disease-linked in matched ankylosing spondylitis synovial fluid.

TCRdb fed the 5' RACE reads into MiXCR, producing one record per CDR3 protein. The sample gives approximately 100,000 distinct CDR3 sequences, 24% of which show up once; 12% is in the top ten. J lost 7 bases, V lost 4 bases, and 4 bases had no gene match. CDR3 length: 14 amino acids. The chain is built from TRBV12-3 or TRBV12-4 and TRBJ2-1; 10 bases map to TRBD1. The receptor's source is a male donor with ankylosing spondylitis. The sample was synovial fluid, either unsorted or a sorted T cell fraction (not recorded which). CDR3 residues: CASSSWTGGNEQFF. CDR3 nucleotide sequence: TGTGCCAGCAGTTCTTGGACAGGGGGTAATGAGCAGTTCTTC.